One sample yielded the 25 T cell receptor beta chains listed below, sequenced in a study of T-cell reconstitution after alpha-beta-depleted transplantation in children. The TCRbeta library was prepared with unique molecular identifiers. TCRdb reanalysed the PCR reads using MiXCR and keeps one entry per CDR3 protein. Found here are 400,000 to 500,000 distinct CDR3 sequences, roughly 11% of them singletons; the top ten hold 5% to 6.5%. This sample comprised PBMCs from the stem cell graft donor, obtained from the stem cell graft. The receptors stem from a human donor who donated a stem cell graft to a child with acute myeloid leukemia.

The chain uses TRBV20-1 and TRBJ2-1, with TRBD2 as a possible D gene (6 bases). The CDR3 runs to 14 residues. V lost 3 bases, J lost 7 bases, and 16 bases lay in between. Germline V lookup: CDR1 DFQATT, CDR2 SNEGSKA (reference sequence). This CDR3 is CSASGSGPLNEQFF. CDR3 DNA sequence: TGCAGTGCTAGCGGTAGCGGACCTTTGAATGAGCAGTTCTTC.

There are a few counts of this clonotype. V is TRBV29-1 and J is TRBJ1-2; D is undetermined. Trimming removed 6 bases from V and 4 bases from J, with 9 bases in between. The V gene's germline CDR1 is SQVTM and CDR2 ANQGSEA. The CDR3 is 11 residues long. The CDR3 reads CSVLKTYGYTF. The CDR3 nucleotides are TGCAGCGTCCTAAAGACCTATGGCTACACCTTC.

V is TRBV20-1 and J is TRBJ2-1; TRBD2 might be the D (6 bases). V lost 7 bases to trimming and J lost 8 bases, with 21 bases between them. CDR3 length: 14 amino acids. CDR1 is DFQATT, CDR2 SNEGSKA, per germline (reference sequence). The CDR3 nucleotides read TGCAGTGGGAGGGCGGCTAGGTTTGGCTATGAGCAGTTCTTC. It specifies CSGRAARFGYEQFF.

J is TRBJ2-5 and V is TRBV6-1; TRBD1 might be the D (5 bases). Trimming took 9 bases from V and 1 from J, leaving 15 bases between them. The CDR3 extends over 14 amino acids. CDR1 and CDR2 (germline): MNHNS, SASEGT. The CDR3 spells CASGHSQIQETQYF. CDR3 in DNA: TGTGCCAGTGGACACAGCCAGATCCAAGAGACCCAGTACTTC.

This clonotype was counted at least ten times. The rearrangement uses TRBV4-1 and TRBJ2-6; 8 nucleotides align to TRBD1. V shed 5 bases, J shed 4 bases, and the junction held 7 bases outside the gene matches. Germline-derived CDR1 and CDR2 are MGHRA and YSYEKL. The CDR3 extends over 16 amino acids. The DNA for the CDR3 is TGCGCCAGCAGCAAGGACCAGGGGGCAGGGGCCAACGTCCTGACTTTC. It yields the protein CASSKDQGAGANVLTF.

This clonotype was seen a handful of times. The rearrangement joins TRBV6-1 to TRBJ1-4; the match to TRBD1 covers 9 bases. V lost 8 bases and J lost 7; bases outside the gene matches: 8. Germline values: CDR1 MNHNS, CDR2 SASEGT. The CDR3 is 14 amino acids. The CDR3 reads CASSLGTGPEKLFF. The CDR3 region has the DNA TGTGCCAGCTCTTTAGGGACAGGGCCTGAAAAACTGTTTTTT.

The chain joins TRBV20-1 to TRBJ1-6; possibly TRBD1 for D (6 bases). The CDR3 totals 17 residues. Deletions cut 3 bases from V and 3 bases from J, with 18 bases between. Germline-derived CDR1 and CDR2 are DFQATT and SNEGSKA (reference sequence). CDR3 amino acids: CSASEQGRRSYNSPLHF. CDR3 bases: TGCAGTGCTAGTGAACAGGGTCGGAGGAGCTATAATTCACCCCTCCACTTT.

This chain uses TRBV7-2 with TRBJ2-7, with D perhaps TRBD1 (6 bases). The V end lost 5 bases, the J end lost 0 bases, and 14 bases lay between the germline ends. Germline lookup yields CDR1 SGHTA and CDR2 FQGNSA. There are 15 residues in the CDR3. The CDR3 nucleotides read TGTGCCAGCAGCATGAGGGGGAGAGGCTCCTACGAGCAGTACTTC. It codes for CASSMRGRGSYEQYF.

This clonotype was seen a few times. The chain is built from TRBV19 and TRBJ2-3; 11 bases map to TRBD2. Germline V lookup: CDR1 LNHDA, CDR2 SQIVND (reference sequence). V shed 1 base, J shed 0 bases, and the junction held 0 bases outside the gene matches. This CDR3 comprises 16 residues. CDR3 amino acids: CASSIGLAGSTDTQYF. The CDR3 DNA follows: TGTGCCAGTAGTATAGGACTAGCGGGGAGCACAGATACGCAGTATTTT.

This clonotype appeared a few times. The chain couples TRBV10-1 to TRBJ2-3; D not certain. CDR1 is WNHNN, CDR2 SYGVQD, per germline (reference sequence). The CDR3 is made up of 13 amino acids. Trimming removed 8 bases from V and 2 bases from J, with 11 bases in between. In DNA, the CDR3 is TGCGCCAGCCAAAGGGTTATCACAGATACGCAGTATTTT. Its protein product is CASQRVITDTQYF.

This clonotype was counted at least ten times. This chain joins TRBV10-3 and TRBJ2-7; D call uncertain. V was pared by 4 bases and J by 6 bases, with 10 bases between. This CDR3 is built from 12 residues. Germline CDR1 and CDR2: ENHRY and SYGVKD. For the CDR3, the DNA is TGTGCCATCAGTGGACAAGCTGGCGAGCAGTACTTC. Its translation: CAISGQAGEQYF.

This clonotype occurred a few times. The CDR3 nucleotides read TGTGCCACCGTTGGGAGGGATGAGCAGTTCTTC. Its translation is CATVGRDEQFF. The V gene is TRBV10-3, the J gene TRBJ2-1; 7 nucleotides line up with TRBD2. Germline V gives CDR1 ENHRY, CDR2 SYGVKD. With V trimmed by 10 bases and J by 8 bases, 5 bases remained unmatched. The CDR3 has 11 residues.

This rearrangement joins TRBV10-3 to TRBJ1-2; 11 bases map to TRBD1. Germline V gene lookup returns CDR1 ENHRY and CDR2 SYGVKD. J gave up 9 bases and V 6 bases, and 9 bases lay outside the gene matches. This CDR3 comprises 14 residues. The CDR3, as DNA: TGTGCCATCAGGGGGGACAGGGGGTTGGATCGCTACACCTTC. This sequence encodes CAIRGDRGLDRYTF.

The sample holds many counts of this clonotype. The V call is TRBV12-3 or TRBV12-4, the J call TRBJ1-1; tentatively, D is TRBD1 (5 bases). V was pared by 10 bases and J by 5 bases, with 14 bases between. The CDR3 has 12 amino acids. CDR3 region: CATGGVGTEAFF. As DNA, the CDR3 is TGTGCCACGGGGGGAGTAGGGACTGAAGCTTTCTTT.

This clonotype was counted ten times or more. The chain recombines TRBV5-1 with TRBJ2-5, with 9 bases matching TRBD1. The germline V gene encodes CDR1 SGHRS and CDR2 YFSETQ. V gave up 3 bases and J gave up 4 bases; unmatched junction bases: 1. CDR3 length: 13 amino acids. CDR3 residues: CASSSTGGETQYF. The CDR3 DNA reads as TGCGCCAGCAGCTCGACAGGGGGAGAGACCCAGTACTTC. The full variable domain, rest sourced from reference TRBV5-1 and TRBJ2-5, is KAGVTQTPRYLIKTRGQQVTLSCSPISGHRSVSWYQQTPGQGLQFLFEYFSETQRNKGNFPGRFSGRQFSNSRSEMNVSTLELGDSALYLCASSSTGGETQYFGPGTRLLVL.

This clonotype was picked up many times. The gene calls are TRBV3-1 and TRBJ2-2, with 8 bases matching TRBD2. This CDR3 is 17 amino acids long. The V gene's germline CDR1 is LGHDT and CDR2 YNNKEL (reference sequence). V was pared by 6 bases and J by 0 bases, with 9 bases of the junction left unmatched. This chain's CDR3 is CASSVISGGTNTGELFF. The CDR3, as DNA: TGTGCCAGCAGTGTCATTTCGGGAGGGACGAACACCGGGGAGCTGTTTTTT.

The chain employs TRBV27 and TRBJ1-6, with unresolved D. The V end was cut by 8 bases, the J end by 5 bases, with 7 bases between. In germline, CDR1 is MNHEY, CDR2 SMNVEV (reference sequence). This CDR3 region has 12 residues. Here the CDR3 reads CASGRNNSPLHF. DNA for the CDR3: TGTGCCAGCGGGAGGAATAATTCACCCCTCCACTTT.

The chain couples TRBV6-5 to TRBJ2-3; 13 bases are a match to TRBD2. The CDR3 contains 17 residues. The V and J ends lost 1 base and 0 bases, in that order; junction bases with no gene match: 1. Germline values: CDR1 MNHEY, CDR2 SVGAGI. As DNA, the CDR3 is TGTGCCAGCAGTTACTTGGGACTAGCGGGGAGCACAGATACGCAGTATTTT. Translating gives CASSYLGLAGSTDTQYF.

The rearrangement joins TRBV5-1 to TRBJ1-2; D gene uncertain. This CDR3 is 13 amino acids long. The germline V and J ends were trimmed by 4 bases and 7 bases, with 14 bases remaining between them. CDR1 and CDR2 from the germline V gene are SGHRS and YFSETQ. The CDR3 DNA follows: TGCGCCAGCAGCACCGACTCCTATCGTGGCTACACCTTC. It yields the protein CASSTDSYRGYTF.

V usage is TRBV5-1 and J usage is TRBJ2-5, with TRBD2 as a possible D gene (5 bases). Trimming shortened V by 3 bases and J by 5 bases, and 20 bases separated the two germline ends. This CDR3 region has 16 residues. Germline lookup yields CDR1 SGHRS and CDR2 YFSETQ. The CDR3 DNA is TGCGCCAGCAGCTCGGCGACGAGGGCGGAACAGGAGACCCAGTACTTC. Its translation is CASSSATRAEQETQYF.

The genes are TRBV12-3 or TRBV12-4 and TRBJ2-5; 12 nucleotides match TRBD1. Losses at the gene ends were 7 bases for V and 5 bases for J; bases not matched to a gene: 14. There are 17 residues in the CDR3. The CDR3 reads CASTLQLGQGARETQYF. The CDR3 nucleotides read TGTGCCAGCACCCTACAACTGGGACAGGGGGCGCGGGAGACCCAGTACTTC.

To note about this clonotype: This could be a read error, since a much larger clone is one nucleotide away. The chain has TRBV5-5 and TRBJ2-3; D is uncertain. Germline CDR1 is SGHKS and CDR2 is YYEKEE (reference sequence). The CDR3 loop spans 12 amino acids. The CDR3 bases are TGTGCCAGCAGCCGGCTCACAGATACGCATTATTTT. Protein sequence: CASSRLTDTHYF.

The chain carries TRBV15 and TRBJ2-2; the match to TRBD2 covers 7 bases. This CDR3 is built from 16 residues. Germline V lookup: CDR1 LNHNV, CDR2 YYDKDF (reference sequence). The V and J ends lost 0 bases and 11 bases, in that order; junction bases with no gene match: 12. CDR3 sequence: CATSRDRDYSLAELFF. DNA of the CDR3: TGTGCCACCAGCAGAGACAGGGACTACAGTCTGGCCGAGCTGTTTTTT.

This clonotype occurred a few times. As DNA, the CDR3 is TGTGCCAGCAGCGTTTCTCAGACAGGGCCCCCCGGGGAGCTGTTTTTT. Translated: CASSVSQTGPPGELFF. This chain connects TRBV9 to TRBJ2-2, with 7 nucleotides matching TRBD1. Germline-derived CDR1 and CDR2 are SGDLS and YYNGEE. The CDR3 loop spans 16 amino acids. Losses at the gene ends were 2 bases for V and 6 bases for J; bases not matched to a gene: 10.

To note about this clonotype: The conserved phenylalanine or tryptophan is not found at the CDR3 terminus, so this likely reflects a read error. The chain employs TRBV20-1 and TRBJ2-1, with 12 bases lining up with TRBD2. CDR1 and CDR2 (germline): DFQATT, SNEGSKA (reference sequence). This CDR3 is built from 16 residues. J was trimmed by 8 bases and V by 0 bases; bases with no gene match: 8. This CDR3 reads CSARDRLAGGFDEQFI. For the CDR3, the DNA is TGCAGTGCTAGAGATCGGCTAGCGGGGGGGTTCGATGAGCAGTTCATC.